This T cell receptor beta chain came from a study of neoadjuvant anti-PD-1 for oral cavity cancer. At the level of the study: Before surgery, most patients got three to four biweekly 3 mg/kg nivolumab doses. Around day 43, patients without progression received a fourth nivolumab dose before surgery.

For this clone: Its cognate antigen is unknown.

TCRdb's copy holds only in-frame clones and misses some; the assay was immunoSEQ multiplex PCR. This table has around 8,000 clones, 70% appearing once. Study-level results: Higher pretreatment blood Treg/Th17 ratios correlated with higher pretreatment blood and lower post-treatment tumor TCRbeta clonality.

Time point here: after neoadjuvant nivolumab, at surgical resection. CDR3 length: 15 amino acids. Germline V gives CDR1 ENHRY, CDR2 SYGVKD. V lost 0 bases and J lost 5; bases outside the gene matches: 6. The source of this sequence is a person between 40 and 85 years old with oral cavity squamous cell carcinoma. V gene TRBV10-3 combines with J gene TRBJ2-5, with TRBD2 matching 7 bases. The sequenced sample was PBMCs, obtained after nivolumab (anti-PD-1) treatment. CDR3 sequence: CAISESWTSSETQYF. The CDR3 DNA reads TGTGCCATCAGTGAGTCCTGGACTAGTTCGGAGACCCAGTACTTC.